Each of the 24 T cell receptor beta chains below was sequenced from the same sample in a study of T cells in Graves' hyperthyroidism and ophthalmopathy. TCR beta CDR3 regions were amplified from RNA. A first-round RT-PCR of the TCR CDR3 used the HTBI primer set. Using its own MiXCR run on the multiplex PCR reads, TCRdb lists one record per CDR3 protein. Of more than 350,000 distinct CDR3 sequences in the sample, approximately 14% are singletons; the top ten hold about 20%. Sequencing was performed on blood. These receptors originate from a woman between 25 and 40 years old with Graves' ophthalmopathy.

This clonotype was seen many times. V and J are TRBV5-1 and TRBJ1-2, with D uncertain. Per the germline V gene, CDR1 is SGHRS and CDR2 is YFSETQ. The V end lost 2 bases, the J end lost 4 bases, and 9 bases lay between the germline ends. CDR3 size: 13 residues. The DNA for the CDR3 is TGCGCCAGCAGCTTTGGCACCTTCTATGGCTACACCTTC. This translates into CASSFGTFYGYTF. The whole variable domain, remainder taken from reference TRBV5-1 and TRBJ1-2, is KAGVTQTPRYLIKTRGQQVTLSCSPISGHRSVSWYQQTPGQGLQFLFEYFSETQRNKGNFPGRFSGRQFSNSRSEMNVSTLELGDSALYLCASSFGTFYGYTFGSGTRLTVV.

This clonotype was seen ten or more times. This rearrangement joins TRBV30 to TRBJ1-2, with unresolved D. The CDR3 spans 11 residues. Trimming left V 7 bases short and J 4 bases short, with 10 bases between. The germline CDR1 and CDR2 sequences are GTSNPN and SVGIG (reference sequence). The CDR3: CAFQTSYGYTF. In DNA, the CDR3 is TGTGCCTTCCAGACATCCTATGGCTACACCTTC.

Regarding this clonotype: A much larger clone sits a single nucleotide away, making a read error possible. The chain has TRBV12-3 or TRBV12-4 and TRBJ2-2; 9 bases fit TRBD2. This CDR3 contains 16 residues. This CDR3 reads CSSSFGGGAIVGELFF. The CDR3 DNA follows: TGTTCCAGCAGTTTCGGCGGGGGGGCTATTGTCGGGGAGCTGTTTTTT.

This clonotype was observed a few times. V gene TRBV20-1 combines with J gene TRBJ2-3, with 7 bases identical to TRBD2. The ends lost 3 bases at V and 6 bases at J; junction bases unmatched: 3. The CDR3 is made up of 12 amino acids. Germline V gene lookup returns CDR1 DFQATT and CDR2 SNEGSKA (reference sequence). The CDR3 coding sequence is TGCAGTGCTAGTTTCGGGGGGGATACGCAGTATTTT. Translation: CSASFGGDTQYF.

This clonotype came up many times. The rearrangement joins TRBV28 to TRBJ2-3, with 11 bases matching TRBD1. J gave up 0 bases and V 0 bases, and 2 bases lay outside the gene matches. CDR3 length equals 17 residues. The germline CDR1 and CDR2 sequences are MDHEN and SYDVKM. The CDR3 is CASSLWGTGGSTDTQYF. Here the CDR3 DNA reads TGTGCCAGCAGTTTATGGGGGACAGGGGGAAGCACAGATACGCAGTATTTT. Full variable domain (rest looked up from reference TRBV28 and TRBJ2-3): DVKVTQSSRYLVKRTGEKVFLECVQDMDHENMFWYRQDPGLGLRLIYFSYDVKMKEKGDIPEGYSVSREKKERFSLILESASTNQTSMYLCASSLWGTGGSTDTQYFGPGTRLTVL.

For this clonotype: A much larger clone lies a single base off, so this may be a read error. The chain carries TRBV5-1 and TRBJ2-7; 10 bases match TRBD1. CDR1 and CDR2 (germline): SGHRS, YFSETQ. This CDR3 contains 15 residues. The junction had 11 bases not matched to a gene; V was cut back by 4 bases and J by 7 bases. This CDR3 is CASSPYTGTGEEQYF. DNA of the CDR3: TGCGCCAGCAGCCCCTACACCGGGACAGGGGAGGAGCAGTACTTC.

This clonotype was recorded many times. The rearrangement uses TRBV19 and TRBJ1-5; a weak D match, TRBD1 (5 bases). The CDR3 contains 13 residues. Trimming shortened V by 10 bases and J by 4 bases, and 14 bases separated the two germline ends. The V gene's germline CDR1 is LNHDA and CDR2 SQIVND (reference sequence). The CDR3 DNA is TGTGCCACCCGCGGCAGGGCTAATCAGCCCCAGCATTTT. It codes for CATRGRANQPQHF.

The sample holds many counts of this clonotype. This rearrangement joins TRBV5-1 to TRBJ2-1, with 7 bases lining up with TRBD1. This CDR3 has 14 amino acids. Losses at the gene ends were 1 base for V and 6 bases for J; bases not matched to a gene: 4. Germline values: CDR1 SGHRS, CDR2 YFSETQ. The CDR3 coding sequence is TGCGCCAGCAGCTTGTGGGGACAGAGCAATGAGCAGTTCTTC. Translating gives CASSLWGQSNEQFF.

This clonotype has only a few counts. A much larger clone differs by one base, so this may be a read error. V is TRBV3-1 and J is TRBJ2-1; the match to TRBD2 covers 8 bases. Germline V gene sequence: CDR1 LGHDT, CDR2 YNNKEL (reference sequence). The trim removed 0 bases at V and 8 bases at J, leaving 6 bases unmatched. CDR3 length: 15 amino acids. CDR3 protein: CASSQDGGAYDEQFF. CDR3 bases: TGTGCCAGCAGCCAAGACGGGGGGGCTTACGATGAGCAGTTCTTC.

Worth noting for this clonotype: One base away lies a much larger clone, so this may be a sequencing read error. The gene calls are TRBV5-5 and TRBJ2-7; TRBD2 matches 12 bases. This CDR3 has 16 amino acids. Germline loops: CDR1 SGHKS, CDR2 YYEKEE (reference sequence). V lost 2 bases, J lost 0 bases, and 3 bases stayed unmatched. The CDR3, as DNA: TGTGCCAGCAGCTTCCTAGCGGGGGGGGGCTCCTACGAGCAGTACTTC. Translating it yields CASSFLAGGGSYEQYF.

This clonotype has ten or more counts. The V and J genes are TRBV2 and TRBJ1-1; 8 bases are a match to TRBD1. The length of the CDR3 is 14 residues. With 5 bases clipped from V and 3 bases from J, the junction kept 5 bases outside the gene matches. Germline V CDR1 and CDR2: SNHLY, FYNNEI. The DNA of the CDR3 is TGTGCCAGCAGTCCACAGGGGGATTACACTGAAGCTTTCTTT. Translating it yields CASSPQGDYTEAFF.

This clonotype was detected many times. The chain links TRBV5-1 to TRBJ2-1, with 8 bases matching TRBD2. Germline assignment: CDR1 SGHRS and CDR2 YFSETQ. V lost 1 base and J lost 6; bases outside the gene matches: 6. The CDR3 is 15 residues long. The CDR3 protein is CASSLRTSGTNEQFF. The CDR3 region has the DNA TGCGCCAGCAGCTTGAGAACTAGCGGAACCAATGAGCAGTTCTTC.

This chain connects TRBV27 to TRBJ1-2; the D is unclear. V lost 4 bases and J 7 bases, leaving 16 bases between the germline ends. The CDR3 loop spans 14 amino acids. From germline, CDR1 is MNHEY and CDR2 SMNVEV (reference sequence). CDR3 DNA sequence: TGTGCCAGCAGTTCCGAATCCTATATTGGTGGCTACACCTTC. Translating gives CASSSESYIGGYTF.

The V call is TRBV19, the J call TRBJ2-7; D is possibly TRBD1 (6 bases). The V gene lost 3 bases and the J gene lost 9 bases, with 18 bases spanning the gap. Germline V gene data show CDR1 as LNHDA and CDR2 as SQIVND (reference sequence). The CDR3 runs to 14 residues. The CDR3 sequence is CASSIDRSSFGQYF. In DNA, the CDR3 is TGTGCCAGTAGTATTGACAGGAGTAGTTTCGGGCAGTACTTC.

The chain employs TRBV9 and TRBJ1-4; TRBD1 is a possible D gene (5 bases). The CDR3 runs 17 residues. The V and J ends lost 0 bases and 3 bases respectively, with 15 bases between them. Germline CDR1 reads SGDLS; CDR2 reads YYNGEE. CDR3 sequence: CASSVAGTGLANEKLFF. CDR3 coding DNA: TGTGCCAGCAGCGTAGCGGGGACGGGACTCGCTAATGAAAAACTGTTTTTT.

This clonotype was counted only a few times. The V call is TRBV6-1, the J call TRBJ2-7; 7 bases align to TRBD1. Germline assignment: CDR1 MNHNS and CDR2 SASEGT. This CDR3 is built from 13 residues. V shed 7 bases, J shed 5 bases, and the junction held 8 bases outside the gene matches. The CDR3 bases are TGTGCCAGCACTAAAACAGGGGACCACGAGCAGTACTTC. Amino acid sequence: CASTKTGDHEQYF.

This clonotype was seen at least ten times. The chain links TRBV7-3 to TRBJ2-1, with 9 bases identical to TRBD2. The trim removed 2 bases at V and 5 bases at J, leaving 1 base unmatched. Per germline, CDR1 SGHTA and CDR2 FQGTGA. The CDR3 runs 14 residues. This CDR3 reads CASSLGGGDNEQFF. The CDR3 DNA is TGTGCCAGCAGCTTAGGCGGGGGGGACAATGAGCAGTTCTTC.

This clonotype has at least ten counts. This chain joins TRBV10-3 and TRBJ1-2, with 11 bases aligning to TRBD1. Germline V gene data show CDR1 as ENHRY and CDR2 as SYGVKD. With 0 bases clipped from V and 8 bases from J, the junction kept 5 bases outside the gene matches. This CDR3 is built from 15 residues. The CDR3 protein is CAISESGQGAGGYTF. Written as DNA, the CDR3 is TGTGCCATCAGTGAGTCCGGACAGGGGGCTGGCGGCTACACCTTC.

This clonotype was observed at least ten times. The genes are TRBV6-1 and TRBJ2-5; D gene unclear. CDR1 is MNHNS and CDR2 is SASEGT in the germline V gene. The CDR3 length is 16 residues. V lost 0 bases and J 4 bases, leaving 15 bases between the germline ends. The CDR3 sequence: CASSEASGGLGETQYF. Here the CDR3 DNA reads TGTGCCAGCAGTGAAGCGTCGGGCGGCTTGGGAGAGACCCAGTACTTC.

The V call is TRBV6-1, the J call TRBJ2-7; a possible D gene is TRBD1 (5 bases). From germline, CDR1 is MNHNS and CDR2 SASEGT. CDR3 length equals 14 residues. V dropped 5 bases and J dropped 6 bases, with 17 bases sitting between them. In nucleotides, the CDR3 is TGTGCCAGCAGTCTAAGTCGACAGATCGGCGAGCAGTACTTC. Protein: CASSLSRQIGEQYF.

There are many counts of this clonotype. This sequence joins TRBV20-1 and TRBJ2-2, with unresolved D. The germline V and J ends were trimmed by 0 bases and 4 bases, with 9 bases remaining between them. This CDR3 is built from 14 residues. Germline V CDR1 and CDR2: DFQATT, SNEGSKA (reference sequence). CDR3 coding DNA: TGCAGTGCTAGAGACCCGCGTGGCACCGGGGAGCTGTTTTTT. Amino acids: CSARDPRGTGELFF.

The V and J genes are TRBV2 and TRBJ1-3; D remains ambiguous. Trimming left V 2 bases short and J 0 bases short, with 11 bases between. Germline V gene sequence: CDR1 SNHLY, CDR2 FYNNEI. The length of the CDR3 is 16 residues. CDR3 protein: CASSERPPSSGNTIYF. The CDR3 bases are TGTGCCAGCAGTGAACGGCCGCCGAGCTCTGGAAACACCATATATTTT. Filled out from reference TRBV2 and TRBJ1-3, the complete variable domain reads EPEVTQTPSHQVTQMGQEVILRCVPISNHLYFYWYRQILGQKVEFLVSFYNNEISEKSEIFDDQFSVERPDGSNFTLKIRSTKLEDSAMYFCASSERPPSSGNTIYFGEGSWLTVV.

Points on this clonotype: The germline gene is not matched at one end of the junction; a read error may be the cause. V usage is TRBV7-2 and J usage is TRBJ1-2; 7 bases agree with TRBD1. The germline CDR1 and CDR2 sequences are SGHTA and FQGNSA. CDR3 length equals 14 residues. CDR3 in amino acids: CASSHPRQGRGYTF. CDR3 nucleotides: TGCGCCAGCAGCCACCCCCGACAGGGAAGGGGCTACACCTTC.

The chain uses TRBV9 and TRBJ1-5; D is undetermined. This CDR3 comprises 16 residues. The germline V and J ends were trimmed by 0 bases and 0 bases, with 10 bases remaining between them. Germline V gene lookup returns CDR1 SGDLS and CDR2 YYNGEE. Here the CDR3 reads CASSVVGRNSNQPQHF. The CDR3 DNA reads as TGTGCCAGCAGCGTAGTCGGCAGAAATAGCAATCAGCCCCAGCATTTT.